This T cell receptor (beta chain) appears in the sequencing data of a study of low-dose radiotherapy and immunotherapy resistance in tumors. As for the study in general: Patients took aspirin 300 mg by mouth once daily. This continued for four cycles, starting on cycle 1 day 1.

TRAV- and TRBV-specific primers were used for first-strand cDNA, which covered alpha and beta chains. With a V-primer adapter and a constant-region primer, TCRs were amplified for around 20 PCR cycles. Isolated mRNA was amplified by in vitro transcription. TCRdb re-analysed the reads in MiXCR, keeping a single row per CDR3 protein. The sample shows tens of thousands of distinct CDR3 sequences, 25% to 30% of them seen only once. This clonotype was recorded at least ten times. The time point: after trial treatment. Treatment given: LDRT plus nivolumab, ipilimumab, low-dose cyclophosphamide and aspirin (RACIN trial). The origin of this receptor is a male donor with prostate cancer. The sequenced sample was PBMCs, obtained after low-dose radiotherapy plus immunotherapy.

The CDR3 region has the DNA TGTGCCAGCAGCTTAGTGGGGAATCAGCCCCAGCATTTT. Translation: CASSLVGNQPQHF. The J gene is TRBJ1-5, the V gene TRBV7-2; no clear D gene. Germline V gene lookup returns CDR1 SGHTA and CDR2 FQGNSA. V lost 1 base, J lost 4 bases, and 5 bases lay in between. The CDR3 contains 13 residues.